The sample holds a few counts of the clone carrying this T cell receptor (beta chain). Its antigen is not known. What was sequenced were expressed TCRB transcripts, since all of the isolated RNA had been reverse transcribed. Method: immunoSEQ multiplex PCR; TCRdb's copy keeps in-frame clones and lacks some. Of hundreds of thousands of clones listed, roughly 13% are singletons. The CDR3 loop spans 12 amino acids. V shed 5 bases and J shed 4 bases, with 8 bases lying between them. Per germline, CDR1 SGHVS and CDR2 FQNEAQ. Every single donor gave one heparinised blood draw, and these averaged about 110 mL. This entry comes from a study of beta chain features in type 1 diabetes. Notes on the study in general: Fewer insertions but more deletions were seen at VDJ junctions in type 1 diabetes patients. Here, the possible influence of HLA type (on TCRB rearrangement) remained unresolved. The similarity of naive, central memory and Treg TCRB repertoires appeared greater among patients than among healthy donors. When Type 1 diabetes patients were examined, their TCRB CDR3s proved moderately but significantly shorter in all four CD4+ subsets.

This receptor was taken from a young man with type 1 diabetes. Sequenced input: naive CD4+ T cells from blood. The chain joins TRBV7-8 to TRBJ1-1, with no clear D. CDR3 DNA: TGTGCCAGCAGCCCAGTAGGCACTGAAGCTTTCTTT. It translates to CASSPVGTEAFF.